This T cell receptor (beta chain) comes out of a study of blood T cells in healthy people across ages (dated by TCRdb to between 2015 and 2017). For the study in its entirety: In model experiments, template switching captured roughly one uniquely barcoded TCR beta cDNA molecule for every two T cells. To track age-related changes in TCR beta repertoire diversity, the study relied on deep sequencing normalized with unique cDNA molecular identifiers. The donors were divided into four age groups: young (average approximately 15 years), middle-aged (roughly 40), aged (about 60) and long-lived (roughly 88). To avoid experimental bias, donors of different ages were randomly spread across the sequencing lanes. For two donors (one aged 18 to 30 and one aged 80 or older), the study analyzed two additional independent replicas of 1 million unique cDNA reads from the same blood draw.

On this clonotype: Its specific antigen is unknown. Base qualities are missing; no much larger clone stands one base away.

The approximately 41 donors, aged about 6 to 90 years, were systemically healthy Caucasian individuals from Russia. Each donor gave roughly 9.5 milliliters of peripheral blood, collected into EDTA-treated Vacutainer tubes. Ficoll-Paque density-gradient centrifugation was used to isolate PBMCs, with at least 7 million per sample. Total RNA, at least 6 micrograms per sample, was extracted from PBMCs with Trizol reagent. For every donor, an aliquot of PBMCs went through flow cytometry to measure the percentages of naive CD45RAhigh/CD27high T cells. What the work shows at the level of the full study, not this receptor alone: Estimates of total diversity based on one million sequenced T cells were considered lower bounds and underestimates. Compared with the aged group, more naive CD4+ T cells, fewer expanded clones and increased TCR diversity were shown by the long-lived group, suggesting age selection. Bulk unsorted PBMC profiling prevented conclusive comparison of naive and antigen-experienced compartments. Donor CMV infection status was unknown, potentially confounding age-related changes in expanded clonotypes. As age increased, observed TCR beta diversity per million T cells dropped in a roughly linear way, and a significant reduction was already evident by age 40. Observed TCR beta diversity correlated strongly with the percentage of naive T cells measured by flow cytometry.

Libraries were prepared through 5' RACE. This sample was sequenced with an Illumina HiSeq 2500. A second PCR of about 6 to 11 cycles was performed with a sample-barcoded 5' primer and a J-beta primer mix. Each TCR beta cDNA molecule received a unique molecular identifier from a template-switch 5' adaptor carrying 12 random nucleotides. At least 2.5 million CDR3-containing paired-end reads were obtained from each sample. The Mint cDNA synthesis kit, primed by a TRBC-specific oligonucleotide, was used to synthesize first-strand cDNA from all RNA. All cDNA was treated with uracil-DNA glycosylase and then went through a first 18-cycle PCR with the universal primers M1SS and BC2_uni_R. Concerning the study's data processing: For normalization, 1 million high-quality reads were randomly selected from each sample, with every read carrying a distinct molecular identifier. Instead of being binned into consensus sequences, reads that shared molecular identifiers were thrown out. CDR3 identification, clonotype clustering and error correction used MiTCR with a Q25 quality threshold and the strictest error-elimination algorithm. A nonparametric unseen species model with Euler transformation was used to estimate a lower bound on total TCR beta diversity. The public reads were run again by TCRdb, first through fastp at Q25 and then through MiXCR, and only productive beta chains were kept. CDR3 protein duplicates are merged, each entry listing the most common genes and DNA. The V and J calls and clone size come from TCRdb's table, not from the authors' own analysis. This sample lists about 1,600,000 distinct CDR3 sequences; around 39% were detected once. The ten most abundant clones make up approximately 7.9% of the sample.

For this chain, trimming is 5 bases at the V end and 2 bases at the J end, and the number of junction bases without a gene match is 1. CDR1 SGHRS and CDR2 YFSETQ were looked up in the germline V gene. Inclusive of the bounding cysteine and phenylalanine, the CDR3 is 14 residues long. Only the CDR3 DNA stays, 42 bases, in frame from base 1. The sequenced material came from blood. The chain couples TRBV5-1 to TRBJ2-7; 13 central bases correspond to TRBD2. The TCR sequence derives from a woman in her late teens or twenties in good health. The CDR3 loop reads CASRGTSGTYEQYF. The sequenced DNA is TGCGCCAGCAGGGGGACTAGCGGGACCTACGAGCAGTACTTC.